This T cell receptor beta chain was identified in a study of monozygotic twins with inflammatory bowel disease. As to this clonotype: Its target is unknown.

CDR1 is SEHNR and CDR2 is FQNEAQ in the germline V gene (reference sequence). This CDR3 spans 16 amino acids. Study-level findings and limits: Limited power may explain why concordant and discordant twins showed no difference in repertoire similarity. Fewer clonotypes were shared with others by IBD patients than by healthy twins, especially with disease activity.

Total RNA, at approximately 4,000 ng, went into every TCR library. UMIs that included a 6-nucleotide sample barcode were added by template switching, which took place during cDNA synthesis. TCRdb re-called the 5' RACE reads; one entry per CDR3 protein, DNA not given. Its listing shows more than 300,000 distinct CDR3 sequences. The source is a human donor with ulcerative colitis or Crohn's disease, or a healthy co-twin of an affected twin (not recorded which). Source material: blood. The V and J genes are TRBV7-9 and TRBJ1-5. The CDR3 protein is CASSLMDGPSNQPQHF.